The 32 T cell receptor beta chains presented below share a single source sample, sequenced in a study of OX40 agonist ivuxolimab in advanced cancers. Assay used: immunoSEQ multiplex PCR; TCRdb lists only in-frame clones, some missing. The sample contains 9,500 to 12,000 clones, 80% to 90% of which appear only once. The sequenced sample was CD4+ or CD8+ T cells sorted from blood, obtained in a trial of the OX40 agonist ivuxolimab. The receptors stem from an adult with an advanced solid tumor such as melanoma, head and neck, liver or kidney cancer.

The chain uses TRBV16 and TRBJ1-4, with 8 bases that match TRBD1. J gave up 2 bases and V 8 bases, and 13 bases lay outside the gene matches. This CDR3 contains 17 residues. Germline CDR1 KGHSY, CDR2 FQNENV. The CDR3 spells CASSRGSTGGTNEKLFF. The CDR3, as DNA: TGTGCCAGCTCCCGAGGATCTACAGGGGGGACTAATGAAAAACTGTTTTTT. Full variable domain (missing parts from reference TRBV16 and TRBJ1-4): GEEVAQTPKHLVRGEGQKAKLYCAPIKGHSYVFWYQQVLKNEFKFLISFQNENVFDETGMPKERFSAKCLPNSPCSLEIQATKLEDSAVYFCASSRGSTGGTNEKLFFGSGTQLSVL.

There are a few counts of this clone. The V and J genes are TRBV7-8 and TRBJ2-1, with D perhaps matching TRBD2 (7 bases). Germline CDR1 and CDR2: SGHVS and FQNEAQ. The CDR3 runs to 15 residues. Trimming removed 4 bases from V and 7 bases from J, with 17 bases in between. The CDR3 here is CASSYYGGRKNEQFF. DNA for the CDR3: TGTGCCAGCAGCTATTACGGGGGGCGGAAAAATGAGCAGTTCTTC.

This clone was counted once. V gene TRBV29-1 combines with J gene TRBJ2-7, with TRBD1 matching 12 bases. J lost 5 bases, V lost 4 bases, and 6 bases had no gene match. The length of the CDR3 is 14 residues. Germline CDR1 reads SQVTM; CDR2 reads ANQGSEA. The CDR3 here is CSVGTWDRGHEQYF. CDR3 DNA: TGCAGCGTTGGAACTTGGGACAGGGGGCACGAGCAGTACTTC.

The V and J genes are TRBV10-1 and TRBJ1-6; possible D gene TRBD1, 6 bases. This CDR3 spans 16 amino acids. V shed 1 base and J shed 7 bases, with 14 bases lying between them. Looked up from germline, CDR1 is WNHNN and CDR2 is SYGVQD (reference sequence). Here the CDR3 reads CASSEFNAGANSPLHF. DNA for the CDR3: TGCGCCAGCAGTGAGTTTAACGCAGGGGCGAATTCACCCCTCCACTTT.

In its sample, this clone was seen a few times. V is TRBV5-4 and J is TRBJ2-7; D not certain. This CDR3 spans 14 amino acids. Germline assignment: CDR1 SGHNT and CDR2 YYREEE (reference sequence). The V and J ends lost 4 bases and 2 bases respectively, with 13 bases between them. CDR3 amino acids: CASSDWPLTYEQYF. The CDR3 nucleotides are TGTGCCAGCAGCGACTGGCCATTAACCTACGAGCAGTACTTC. Using reference TRBV5-4 and TRBJ2-7 for the parts outside the CDR3, the full variable domain is ETGVTQSPTHLIKTRGQQVTLRCSSQSGHNTVSWYQQALGQGPQFIFQYYREEENGRGNFPPRFSGLQFPNYSSELNVNALELDDSALYLCASSDWPLTYEQYFGPGTRLTVT.

The gene calls are TRBV13 and TRBJ2-7; D ambiguous. Germline CDR1 is PRHDT and CDR2 is FYEKMQ (reference sequence). The CDR3 runs 13 residues. Trimming pared 4 bases from V and 1 base from J, leaving 8 bases between. The chain's CDR3 is CASSYMLSYEQYF. The CDR3 nucleotides read TGTGCCAGCAGCTATATGTTATCCTACGAGCAGTACTTC.

The genes are TRBV5-4 and TRBJ1-5; no clear D. The CDR3 has 13 residues. Trimming shortened V by 1 base and J by 3 bases, and 5 bases separated the two germline ends. The germline gives CDR1 SGHNT, CDR2 YYREEE (reference sequence). In nucleotides, the CDR3 is TGTGCCAGCAGCTTGAGCCCCAATCAGCCCCAGCATTTT. As protein: CASSLSPNQPQHF.

The chain recombines TRBV19 with TRBJ1-1; TRBD1 matches 7 bases. The trim removed 2 bases at V and 3 bases at J, leaving 3 bases unmatched. The CDR3 has 14 amino acids. Germline V gives CDR1 LNHDA, CDR2 SQIVND (reference sequence). CDR3 bases: TGTGCCAGTAGTATAAACAGGGGTCACACTGAAGCTTTCTTT. Its protein product is CASSINRGHTEAFF.

The chain links TRBV7-7 to TRBJ2-2, with D hard to call. Germline V gene lookup returns CDR1 SSHAT and CDR2 FNYEAQ (reference sequence). V was clipped by 1 base and J by 7 bases, with 7 bases between them. The CDR3 contains 13 residues. Here the CDR3 reads CASSLDNGGELFF. The CDR3 DNA reads as TGTGCCAGCAGCTTAGATAACGGCGGGGAGCTGTTTTTT.

The rearrangement uses TRBV5-4 and TRBJ1-2; 8 positions match TRBD1. From germline, CDR1 is SGHNT and CDR2 YYREEE (reference sequence). The CDR3 has 15 amino acids. V trimming: 6 bases; J trimming: 4 bases; junction bases outside the gene matches: 11. CDR3 nucleotide sequence: TGTGCCAGCAAACATACTACAGGGGGTGGCTATGGCTACACCTTC. Translation: CASKHTTGGGYGYTF.

The rearrangement joins TRBV7-6 to TRBJ2-1; 10 bases align to TRBD2. Trimming at V came to 0 bases and at J to 7 bases, leaving 18 bases not matched to a gene. Germline CDR1 SGHVS, CDR2 FNYEAQ. CDR3 length equals 20 residues. Written as DNA, the CDR3 is TGTGCCAGCAGCTTAGCGATAAATCAGCCTAGCGGGGGCCACCGGAATGAGCAGTTCTTC. Amino acid sequence: CASSLAINQPSGGHRNEQFF.

V usage is TRBV5-4 and J usage is TRBJ2-7; no clear D. The CDR3 runs 12 residues. The V gene's germline CDR1 is SGHNT and CDR2 YYREEE (reference sequence). Trimming took off 3 bases at V and 0 bases at J, with 4 bases between the two ends. In DNA, the CDR3 is TGTGCCAGCAGCTCGAGCTCCTACGAGCAGTACTTC. It specifies CASSSSSYEQYF.

The chain has TRBV27 and TRBJ1-1; unclear D gene. This CDR3 is built from 14 residues. Germline CDR1 reads MNHEY; CDR2 reads SMNVEV (reference sequence). Trimming shortened V by 2 bases and J by 0 bases, and 7 bases separated the two germline ends. CDR3 sequence: CASSLKGLNTEAFF. CDR3 DNA sequence: TGTGCCAGCAGTTTAAAGGGATTGAACACTGAAGCTTTCTTT.

This chain joins TRBV2 and TRBJ2-7; D uncertain. Trimming left V 1 base short and J 1 base short, with 14 bases between. The V gene's germline CDR1 is SNHLY and CDR2 FYNNEI. This CDR3 spans 16 amino acids. In DNA form, the CDR3 reads TGTGCCAGCAGTGAAGGGCCAGTGGGAAGTTCCTACGAGCAGTACTTC. It codes for CASSEGPVGSSYEQYF. Supplemented by reference TRBV2 and TRBJ2-7, the full variable domain reads EPEVTQTPSHQVTQMGQEVILRCVPISNHLYFYWYRQILGQKVEFLVSFYNNEISEKSEIFDDQFSVERPDGSNFTLKIRSTKLEDSAMYFCASSEGPVGSSYEQYFGPGTRLTVT.

This rearrangement joins TRBV7-6 to TRBJ1-2, with D possibly TRBD1 on 5 matching bases. Germline V gene sequence: CDR1 SGHVS, CDR2 FNYEAQ. Between the trimmed V and J ends, which lost 0 bases and 7 bases, there was a span of 12 bases. The CDR3 consists of 14 residues. The CDR3 nucleotides read TGTGCCAGCAGCTTAGCTGGGGGACTGGGTGGCTACACCTTC. It codes for CASSLAGGLGGYTF.

The chain employs TRBV5-4 and TRBJ2-2, with D possibly called TRBD1 or TRBD2 (5 bases each). Germline V gene data show CDR1 as SGHNT and CDR2 as YYREEE (reference sequence). V shed 3 bases and J shed 7 bases, with 22 bases lying between them. The CDR3 sequence is 17 residues long. CDR3 loop: CASSWGSGGLKIGELFF. DNA of the CDR3: TGTGCCAGCAGCTGGGGGTCCGGTGGCCTTAAAATCGGGGAGCTGTTTTTT.

J is TRBJ2-6 and V is TRBV25-1, with 8 bases identical to TRBD2. From germline, CDR1 is MGHDK and CDR2 SYGVNS. The CDR3 sequence is 16 residues long. V was pared by 8 bases and J by 0 bases, with 6 bases of the junction left unmatched. The CDR3 loop reads CASSGGGHSGANVLTF. The CDR3 region has the DNA TGTGCCAGCTCGGGAGGGGGACACTCTGGGGCCAACGTCCTGACTTTC. Complete variable domain (other parts from reference TRBV25-1 and TRBJ2-6): EADIYQTPRYLVIGTGKKITLECSQTMGHDKMYWYQQDPGMELHLIHYSYGVNSTEKGDLSSESTVSRIRTEHFPLTLESARPSHTSQYLCASSGGGHSGANVLTFGAGSRLTVL.

This clone was recorded only once. V and J are TRBV29-1 and TRBJ2-7, with a weak D call TRBD1 (5 bases). The germline gives CDR1 SQVTM, CDR2 ANQGSEA. The CDR3 has 12 residues. The V end was cut by 5 bases, the J end by 1 base, with 9 bases between. CDR3 DNA sequence: TGCAGCGTTTCGACAGAGTCCTACGAGCAGTACTTC. The encoded protein is CSVSTESYEQYF.

The chain has TRBV6-5 and TRBJ2-5, with 9 bases that match TRBD2. The CDR3 has 16 residues. J was trimmed by 5 bases and V by 2 bases; bases with no gene match: 9. The germline V gene encodes CDR1 MNHEY and CDR2 SVGAGI. CDR3 DNA: TGTGCCAGCAGTTACCCCCCCCTAGCGGGGCACGAGACCCAGTACTTC. Its protein product is CASSYPPLAGHETQYF.

J is TRBJ2-3 and V is TRBV6-1; 7 positions match TRBD1. Germline V gene lookup returns CDR1 MNHNS and CDR2 SASEGT. Trimming cost V 1 base and J 2 bases; bases outside gene matches: 6. The CDR3 loop spans 16 amino acids. CDR3 in amino acids: CASSEVYRGVTDTQYF. For the CDR3, the DNA is TGTGCCAGCAGTGAAGTCTACAGGGGAGTCACAGATACGCAGTATTTT.

This clone was recorded once. The chain carries TRBV6-6 and TRBJ2-7, with 10 bases that match TRBD1. CDR1 MNHNY and CDR2 SVGAGI come from the germline V gene (reference sequence). V lost 5 bases and J lost 2; bases outside the gene matches: 6. The CDR3 totals 15 residues. The CDR3 DNA reads as TGTGCCAGCAGTCCGGCCGGGACAGGGGCCTACGAGCAGTACTTC. This encodes CASSPAGTGAYEQYF.

V and J are TRBV7-8 and TRBJ2-7, with 8 nucleotides matching TRBD1. Germline values: CDR1 SGHVS, CDR2 FQNEAQ. J was trimmed by 0 bases and V by 4 bases; bases with no gene match: 5. CDR3 length equals 15 residues. The CDR3: CASSSSDRGSYEQYF. The CDR3 DNA reads as TGTGCCAGCAGCTCCTCCGACAGGGGCTCCTACGAGCAGTACTTC.

This CDR3 is CASSLGTGGETQYF. The CDR3 region has the DNA TGTGCCAGCAGCTTAGGGACAGGGGGGGAGACCCAGTACTTC. This chain connects TRBV11-3 to TRBJ2-5; TRBD1 aligns across 10 bases. V lost 1 base to trimming and J lost 5 bases; unmatched junction nucleotides: 1. This CDR3 has 14 residues. Per germline, CDR1 SGHNT and CDR2 YENEEA.

The chain joins TRBV7-9 to TRBJ1-4; 10 positions agree with TRBD1. The ends lost 5 bases at V and 5 bases at J; junction bases unmatched: 17. The CDR3 has 19 residues. The germline gives CDR1 SEHNR, CDR2 FQNEAQ (reference sequence). In DNA form, the CDR3 reads TGTGCCAGCAGCACTAGCGTCTGGACAGGGGGAGCAGAGAATGAAAAACTGTTTTTT. Encoded protein: CASSTSVWTGGAENEKLFF.

The J gene is TRBJ2-7, the V gene TRBV11-3, with D possibly matching TRBD1 (6 bases). CDR1 and CDR2 (germline): SGHNT, YENEEA. V was clipped by 3 bases and J by 0 bases, with 9 bases between them. This CDR3 comprises 14 residues. The CDR3 DNA sequence: TGTGCCAGCAGCTTGGCAGGGGACTCCTACGAGCAGTACTTC. Its protein product is CASSLAGDSYEQYF.

The V gene is TRBV11-2, the J gene TRBJ1-6; a possible D gene is TRBD1 (5 bases). Germline assignment: CDR1 SGHAT and CDR2 FQNNGV. Trimming shortened V by 5 bases and J by 10 bases, and 12 bases separated the two germline ends. The CDR3 length is 13 residues. Here the CDR3 reads CASSMSRGSPLHF. Here the CDR3 DNA reads TGTGCCAGCAGCATGTCGAGGGGCTCACCCCTCCACTTT.

The V call is TRBV28, the J call TRBJ2-6; D unresolved. Germline CDR1 and CDR2: MDHEN and SYDVKM. V was trimmed by 10 bases and J by 3 bases, leaving 7 bases between them. The CDR3 consists of 12 residues. As DNA, the CDR3 is TGTGCCACTAATTTTGGGGCCAACGTCCTGACTTTC. This encodes CATNFGANVLTF.

The chain joins TRBV6-6 to TRBJ2-7, with D maybe TRBD2 (5 bases). Germline CDR1 and CDR2: MNHNY and SVGAGI (reference sequence). CDR3 length: 15 residues. V was pared by 5 bases and J by 0 bases, with 14 bases between. CDR3 region: CASSLGLASSYEQYF. The CDR3 DNA reads TGTGCCAGCAGTCTCGGACTGGCAAGCTCCTACGAGCAGTACTTC.

V usage is TRBV2 and J usage is TRBJ1-2; perhaps TRBD1 as D (5 bases). In germline, CDR1 is SNHLY, CDR2 FYNNEI. V was clipped by 3 bases and J by 0 bases, with 17 bases between them. The length of the CDR3 is 17 residues. The CDR3 bases are TGTGCCAGCAGTGATCCGCAGGGTGAAATCTCTAACTATGGCTACACCTTC. Translating gives CASSDPQGEISNYGYTF. Drawing the rest from reference TRBV2 and TRBJ1-2, the complete variable domain is EPEVTQTPSHQVTQMGQEVILRCVPISNHLYFYWYRQILGQKVEFLVSFYNNEISEKSEIFDDQFSVERPDGSNFTLKIRSTKLEDSAMYFCASSDPQGEISNYGYTFGSGTRLTVV.

V usage is TRBV4-1 and J usage is TRBJ2-7, with D perhaps TRBD1 or TRBD2 (5 bases each). V lost 3 bases, J lost 6 bases, and 15 bases lay in between. The CDR3 is made up of 14 amino acids. Germline-derived CDR1 and CDR2 are MGHRA and YSYEKL. The chain's CDR3 is CASSHTGPGIEQYF. The CDR3 bases are TGCGCCAGCAGCCATACGGGACCTGGGATCGAGCAGTACTTC.

The V and J genes are TRBV13 and TRBJ1-2; D perhaps matches TRBD1 (5 bases). Germline V gene sequence: CDR1 PRHDT, CDR2 FYEKMQ (reference sequence). This CDR3 contains 15 residues. The V gene lost 2 bases and the J gene lost 0 bases, with 10 bases spanning the gap. CDR3 sequence (DNA): TGTGCCAGCAGCTTACGGGGAGGGGCTAACTATGGCTACACCTTC. This encodes CASSLRGGANYGYTF.

The chain couples TRBV11-2 to TRBJ2-5, with D tentatively TRBD2 (5 bases). CDR1 is SGHAT, CDR2 FQNNGV, per germline. The ends were cut back, 5 bases at V and 1 base at J, with 17 bases in the middle. The CDR3 contains 16 residues. As DNA, the CDR3 is TGTGCCAGCAGCCTTAGATCGGCTAGCCCCCAAGAGACCCAGTACTTC. As protein: CASSLRSASPQETQYF.